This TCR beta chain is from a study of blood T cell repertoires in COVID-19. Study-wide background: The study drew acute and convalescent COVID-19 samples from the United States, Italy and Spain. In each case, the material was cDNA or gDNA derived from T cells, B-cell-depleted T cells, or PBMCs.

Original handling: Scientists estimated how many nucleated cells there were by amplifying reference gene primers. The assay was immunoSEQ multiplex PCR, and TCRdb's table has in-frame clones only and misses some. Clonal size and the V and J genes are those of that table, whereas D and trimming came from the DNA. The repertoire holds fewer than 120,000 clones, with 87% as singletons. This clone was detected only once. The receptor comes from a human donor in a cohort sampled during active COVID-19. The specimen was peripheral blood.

CDR3 region: CASSISTLYNQPQHF. The CDR3 region has the DNA TGTGCCAGTAGTATTAGTACTCTCTACAATCAGCCCCAGCATTTT. The chain links TRBV19 to TRBJ1-5; the D is unclear. The CDR3 is 15 amino acids. The V gene's germline CDR1 is LNHDA and CDR2 SQIVND (reference sequence). V dropped 3 bases and J dropped 3 bases, with 12 bases sitting between them.